This T cell receptor beta chain is from a study of CD8+CD57+ T cells in acquired aplastic anemia. Study context: Sorted cells (CD4+ and CD8+) yielded DNA amounts that averaged about 3.1 ug.

CDR1 SGHRS and CDR2 YFSETQ come from the germline V gene. V lost 3 bases and J lost 1, with 11 bases in between. The length of the CDR3 is 14 residues. As regards this clonotype: Its antigen is unknown.

It was genomic DNA that served as the template for profiling TCR beta VDJ and CDR3. In TCRdb, the reads were re-called with MiXCR into one record per CDR3 protein. The sample lists roughly 280,000 distinct CDR3 sequences, around three fifths occurring once. General observations from the study: Significant differences in CD8+ Simpson's diversity were not observed between patients and controls. Twenty-nine shared CD8+ CDR3s appeared highly expressed within patients' immunodominant clones.

Patients chosen for sequencing had shown CD8+CD57+ cell expansion by flow cytometry. Sampling of blood occurred while the patients had still received no therapy. This clonotype originated in a human donor with aplastic anemia. J is TRBJ2-7 and V is TRBV5-1; D might be TRBD2 (5 bases). The specimen was sorted CD4+, CD8+, or CD8+CD57+ T cells (not recorded which) from PBMCs. The CDR3 coding sequence is TGCGCCAGCAGCTCCCGGGATCCGTCCTACGAGCAGTACTTC. It specifies CASSSRDPSYEQYF.